This T cell receptor (beta chain) was profiled in a study of cytomegalovirus exposure and HLA in healthy donors. Healthy bone marrow donors made up the donor group. The V gene end was trimmed by 2 bases and the J gene end by 1 base; junction bases not matched to a gene: 6. The CDR3 runs 16 residues. Germline lookup yields CDR1 GTSNPN and CDR2 SVGIG (reference sequence). PCR was performed using 60 Vbeta and 13 Jbeta primers. Here immunoSEQ multiplex PCR was the method, and the copy in TCRdb shows in-frame clones only, minus some. The sample has about 67,000 clones, approximately 90% seen once. Study conclusions and caveats: It is likely that the observed cluster of highly shared sequence variants was a sequencing artifact. CMV serostatus was the only immune exposure information that was available.

With regard to this clone: Its matching antigen is unknown.

The sequenced sample consisted of PBMCs. The TCR comes from a woman between 25 and 40 years old in good health and CMV-seropositive. The chain employs TRBV30 and TRBJ2-3; 10 positions match TRBD2. The CDR3 nucleotides are TGTGCCTGGAGTATGGAGGGGACTAGCGGCACAGATACGCAGTATTTT. Amino acids: CAWSMEGTSGTDTQYF. Combining the CDR3 with reference TRBV30 and TRBJ2-3 gives the whole variable domain SQTIHQWPATLVQPVGSPLSLECTVEGTSNPNLYWYRQAAGRGLQLLFYSVGIGQISSEVPQNLSASRPQDRQFILSSKKLLLSDSGFYLCAWSMEGTSGTDTQYFGPGTRLTVL.